A selection of T cell receptor beta chains follows, all from one sample in a study of beta chain features in type 1 diabetes. Repertoires were generated with immunoSEQ multiplex PCR, while TCRdb's copy carries only in-frame clones and drops some. The table records under 50,000 clones, 65% to 70% of them present only once. The sample consisted of Tregs from blood. These receptors were taken from a woman in her late teens or twenties with type 1 diabetes. Each CDR3 is given with its conserved first and last residue. A D gene is named only where the DNA matches it firmly. Clone size is stated in some rows and not others, as once, few, many or a class when expanded.

length,V,D,size,J,CDR3,DNA
15,TRBV18,.,few,TRBJ2-5,CASSPRTASQETQYF,TGTGCCAGCTCACCTAGGACAGCGAGCCAAGAGACCCAGTACTTC
13,TRBV10-1,.,.,TRBJ2-5,CASQRGGEETQYF,TGCGCCAGCCAACGAGGGGGTGAAGAGACCCAGTACTTC
14,TRBV11-3,.,.,TRBJ2-2,CASSFGQYTGELFF,TGTGCCAGCAGCTTTGGCCAGTACACCGGGGAGCTGTTTTTT
15,TRBV5-1,.,few,TRBJ2-1,CASSLNPSSYNEQFF,TGCGCCAGCAGCTTGAATCCGAGCTCCTACAATGAGCAGTTCTTC
13,TRBV10-2,TRBD1,.,TRBJ1-2,CASRLQGNYGYTF,TGCGCCAGCAGGCTACAGGGGAACTATGGCTACACCTTC
16,TRBV2,.,few,TRBJ2-2,CASIGPRGRDTGELFF,TGTGCCAGCATTGGCCCGAGAGGGCGAGACACCGGGGAGCTGTTTTTT
17,TRBV5-1,TRBD2,.,TRBJ2-7,CASSLFPSGSIAYEQYF,TGCGCCAGCAGCTTGTTCCCTAGCGGGAGTATAGCCTACGAGCAGTACTTC
18,TRBV14,TRBD1,few,TRBJ2-7,CASSPNPGQGPGSYEQYF,TGTGCCAGCAGCCCGAACCCGGGACAGGGGCCTGGGTCCTACGAGCAGTACTTC
15,TRBV5-5,.,once,TRBJ1-2,CASTWPQGDPYGYTF,TGTGCCAGCACCTGGCCTCAGGGTGACCCCTATGGCTACACCTTC
13,TRBV10-3,TRBD1,few,TRBJ1-5,CAISGQGHQPQHF,TGTGCCATCAGTGGACAGGGGCATCAGCCCCAGCATTTT
15,TRBV27,.,.,TRBJ2-7,CASRPVFVGRYEQYF,TGTGCCAGCAGACCCGTCTTTGTGGGGCGCTACGAGCAGTACTTC
14,TRBV30,.,.,TRBJ1-5,CAWSAGTSNQPQHF,TGTGCCTGGAGTGCCGGGACAAGCAATCAGCCCCAGCATTTT
16,TRBV19,.,.,TRBJ1-2,CASSMGAESWAYGYTF,TGTGCCAGTAGTATGGGGGCAGAATCCTGGGCCTATGGCTACACCTTC
17,TRBV10-3,.,.,TRBJ2-6,CAISETGPNSGANVLTF,TGTGCCATCAGTGAGACAGGTCCGAACTCTGGGGCCAACGTCCTGACTTTC
14,TRBV7-2,.,few,TRBJ2-1,CASKRDSSYNEQFF,TGTGCCAGCAAGAGAGACTCCTCCTACAATGAGCAGTTCTTC
14,TRBV6-4,.,.,TRBJ1-2,CASRPQIISGGYTF,TGTGCCAGCAGACCCCAAATCATCAGCGGTGGCTACACCTTC
15,TRBV5-1,.,.,TRBJ1-1,CASSLVSGMNTEAFF,TGCGCCAGCAGCTTGGTTTCAGGGATGAACACTGAAGCTTTCTTT
14,TRBV10-2,TRBD2,few,TRBJ2-1,CASSGVLAGPTQFF,TGCGCCAGCAGTGGAGTACTAGCGGGACCAACGCAGTTCTTC
15,TRBV28,TRBD1,.,TRBJ2-5,CASSHHGTAQETQYF,TGTGCCAGCAGCCATCACGGGACAGCCCAAGAGACCCAGTACTTC
14,TRBV29-1,.,few,TRBJ2-6,CSAVDSSGANVLTF,TGCAGCGCGGTCGACAGTTCTGGGGCCAACGTCCTGACTTTC
15,TRBV4-3,TRBD1,.,TRBJ2-4,CASSQEATGENIQYF,TGCGCCAGCAGCCAAGAGGCGACAGGGGAAAACATTCAGTACTTC
13,TRBV10-3,.,few,TRBJ1-2,CATQGQGNYGYTF,TGTGCCACCCAAGGGCAGGGTAACTATGGCTACACCTTC
15,TRBV7-2,TRBD2,.,TRBJ2-5,CASSSGTSGWETQYF,TGTGCCAGCAGCTCCGGGACTAGCGGGTGGGAGACCCAGTACTTC
16,TRBV6-6,.,.,TRBJ2-7,CASSYLDWAEAYEQYF,TGTGCCAGCAGTTATCTCGACTGGGCGGAGGCCTACGAGCAGTACTTC
14,TRBV9,TRBD1,.,TRBJ2-2,CASSVQGVTGELFF,TGTGCCAGCAGCGTGCAGGGGGTCACCGGGGAGCTGTTTTTT
14,TRBV10-3,TRBD1,few,TRBJ2-7,CAIRPGQGAGEQYF,TGTGCCATCAGGCCGGGACAGGGGGCAGGGGAGCAGTACTTC
14,TRBV29-1,.,.,TRBJ2-1,CSVFPGASYNEQFF,TGCAGCGTCTTCCCGGGAGCCTCCTACAATGAGCAGTTCTTC
16,TRBV10-3,.,few,TRBJ2-1,CAIRGRGDEVEYEQFF,TGTGCCATTCGTGGCAGGGGGGACGAGGTCGAATATGAGCAGTTCTTC
18,TRBV7-8,TRBD2,.,TRBJ2-1,CASSLAMQTSGRVNEQFF,TGTGCCAGCAGCTTAGCGATGCAGACTAGCGGGAGGGTCAATGAGCAGTTCTTC
15,TRBV5-1,.,.,TRBJ1-2,CASSLEGQQIYGYTF,TGCGCCAGCAGCTTGGAGGGACAACAGATCTATGGCTACACCTTC
16,TRBV30,.,.,TRBJ1-3,CAWRRSVGVPGNTIYF,TGTGCCTGGAGACGTAGCGTTGGAGTCCCAGGAAACACCATATATTTT